The 18 T cell receptor beta chains reported below all come from one sample, sequenced in a study of T cell responses to AZD1222 COVID-19 vaccine. Data came from immunoSEQ multiplex PCR; TCRdb stores just in-frame clones and leaves some out. The repertoire includes 100,000 to 150,000 clones, approximately 83% of them detected once, and around 1.6% sits in the top ten. Sample: peripheral blood, taken on day 0 of AZD1222 vaccination. All receptors come from an adult in good health.

The chain employs TRBV6-6 and TRBJ2-5; tentatively, D is TRBD1 (6 bases). This CDR3 is built from 12 residues. From germline, CDR1 is MNHNY and CDR2 SVGAGI (reference sequence). The V end lost 8 bases, the J end lost 4 bases, and 11 bases lay between the germline ends. In DNA, the CDR3 is TGTGCCAGCCAATCAGGGGCAGAGACCCAGTACTTC. Its translation is CASQSGAETQYF.

V and J are TRBV24-1 and TRBJ1-3, with 7 bases lining up with TRBD1. This CDR3 region has 18 residues. V dropped 4 bases and J dropped 4; count of bases not matched to a gene: 15. Germline CDR1 and CDR2: KGHDR and SFDVKD. The CDR3 coding sequence is TGTGCCACCAGTGAGCACTCAATCGGGCGGACAGGCGGAAACACCATATATTTT. It encodes CATSEHSIGRTGGNTIYF.

On this clone: The sample has other DNA sequences that encode this CDR3 too. The chain combines TRBV7-3 with TRBJ1-6; D gene ambiguous. V was cut by 2 bases and J by 4 bases, with 9 bases left in between. CDR3 size: 15 residues. CDR1 and CDR2 from the germline V gene are SGHTA and FQGTGA. CDR3 protein: CASSLGGSYNSPLHF. The CDR3 bases are TGTGCCAGCAGCTTAGGAGGGAGTTATAATTCACCCCTCCACTTT. The full variable domain, completed using reference TRBV7-3 and TRBJ1-6, is GAGVSQTPSNKVTEKGKYVELRCDPISGHTALYWYRQSLGQGPEFLIYFQGTGAADDSGLPNDRFFAVRPEGSVSTLKIQRTERGDSAVYLCASSLGGSYNSPLHFGNGTRLTVT.

This clone was observed once. The chain joins TRBV7-2 to TRBJ2-7, with D perhaps TRBD1 or TRBD2 (5 bases each). V dropped 5 bases and J dropped 3 bases, with 11 bases sitting between them. Germline-derived CDR1 and CDR2 are SGHTA and FQGNSA. This CDR3 comprises 13 residues. The CDR3 here is CASSARDVYEQYF. The CDR3 nucleotides are TGTGCCAGCAGCGCCCGGGACGTCTACGAGCAGTACTTC.

A few counts support this clone. The chain has TRBV9 and TRBJ1-1; D ambiguous. V shed 0 bases and J shed 2 bases, with 8 bases lying between them. Germline V gene lookup returns CDR1 SGDLS and CDR2 YYNGEE. This CDR3 region has 14 residues. The CDR3 nucleotides read TGTGCCAGCAGCGTAGCTACCAGAAACACTGAAGCTTTCTTT. This sequence encodes CASSVATRNTEAFF. Variable domain in full (rest from reference TRBV9 and TRBJ1-1): DSGVTQTPKHLITATGQRVTLRCSPRSGDLSVYWYQQSLDQGLQFLIQYYNGEERAKGNILERFSAQQFPDLHSELNLSSLELGDSALYFCASSVATRNTEAFFGQGTRLTVV.

This clone was detected only a few times. V usage is TRBV11-3 and J usage is TRBJ1-3; 7 positions agree with TRBD1. From germline, CDR1 is SGHNT and CDR2 YENEEA. Losses at the gene ends were 6 bases for V and 0 bases for J; bases not matched to a gene: 8. CDR3 length equals 16 residues. DNA for the CDR3: TGTGCCAGCAGTCGTAAGACAGGGAGCTCTGGAAACACCATATATTTT. As protein: CASSRKTGSSGNTIYF.

Worth noting for this clone: The sample contains more than one DNA sequence encoding this CDR3. The rearrangement links TRBV12-3 or TRBV12-4 to TRBJ1-4, with D unresolved. The CDR3 has 11 amino acids. Trimming cost V 1 base and J 8 bases, with 2 bases left between them. The CDR3 nucleotides are TGTGCCAGCAGTTTAGGAGAAAAACTGTTTTTT. Translating gives CASSLGEKLFF.

In its sample, this clone was seen many times. This sequence joins TRBV19 and TRBJ1-6; D not certain. Germline CDR1 is LNHDA and CDR2 is SQIVND (reference sequence). The CDR3 extends over 14 amino acids. V was trimmed by 3 bases and J by 2 bases, leaving 5 bases between them. DNA of the CDR3: TGTGCCAGTAGTATTGGGACCTATAATTCACCCCTCCACTTT. As protein: CASSIGTYNSPLHF.

V and J are TRBV13 and TRBJ1-3; TRBD1 matches 11 bases. CDR3 length: 16 amino acids. V gave up 3 bases and J gave up 4 bases; unmatched junction bases: 5. Germline values: CDR1 PRHDT, CDR2 FYEKMQ (reference sequence). CDR3 in amino acids: CASSFGQGAGGNTIYF. The DNA for the CDR3 is TGTGCCAGCAGCTTTGGACAGGGGGCGGGAGGAAACACCATATATTTT. Full variable domain (missing parts from reference TRBV13 and TRBJ1-3): AAGVIQSPRHLIKEKRETATLKCYPIPRHDTVYWYQQGPGQDPQFLISFYEKMQSDKGSIPDRFSAQQFSDYHSELNMSSLELGDSALYFCASSFGQGAGGNTIYFGEGSWLTVV.

The chain couples TRBV20-1 to TRBJ2-1; D may correspond to TRBD1 or TRBD2 (6 bases each). Looked up from germline, CDR1 is DFQATT and CDR2 is SNEGSKA (reference sequence). Trimming removed 3 bases from V and 3 bases from J, with 12 bases in between. This CDR3 is 14 amino acids long. The DNA for the CDR3 is TGCAGTGCTAGTCGGGGGCGCTTCTACAATGAGCAGTTCTTC. Translation: CSASRGRFYNEQFF.

The rearrangement joins TRBV30 to TRBJ1-6; D not certain. CDR1 is GTSNPN and CDR2 is SVGIG in the germline V gene (reference sequence). The CDR3 contains 16 residues. V was shortened by 0 bases and J by 0 bases, with 9 bases between the two germline ends. CDR3: CAWSVSGSSYNSPLHF. The CDR3 nucleotides are TGTGCCTGGAGTGTATCAGGAAGCTCCTATAATTCACCCCTCCACTTT.

V usage is TRBV7-9 and J usage is TRBJ1-4, with TRBD1 matching 7 bases. Germline V gene data show CDR1 as SEHNR and CDR2 as FQNEAQ (reference sequence). With V trimmed by 8 bases and J by 7 bases, 4 bases remained unmatched. This CDR3 has 12 residues. In DNA form, the CDR3 reads TGTGCCAGCGGGACAGAGTCTGAAAAACTGTTTTTT. Encoded protein: CASGTESEKLFF.

The chain couples TRBV10-3 to TRBJ2-2; D is perhaps TRBD2 (5 bases). V gave up 5 bases and J gave up 4 bases, with 11 bases separating them. Germline assignment: CDR1 ENHRY and CDR2 SYGVKD. CDR3 length: 14 residues. This CDR3 is CAISIRDSTGELFF. Here the CDR3 DNA reads TGTGCCATCAGTATCCGGGATAGCACCGGGGAGCTGTTTTTT.

The chain carries TRBV18 and TRBJ2-7; D may be TRBD2 (5 bases). The germline V and J ends were trimmed by 6 bases and 2 bases, with 11 bases remaining between them. CDR1 is KGHSH and CDR2 is LQKENI in the germline V gene. The CDR3 consists of 13 residues. CDR3 protein: CASSPQEAYEQYF. The CDR3 nucleotides are TGTGCCAGCTCGCCCCAGGAGGCCTACGAGCAGTACTTC.

The chain uses TRBV11-2 and TRBJ2-7; 7 bases align to TRBD1. Germline CDR1 and CDR2: SGHAT and FQNNGV. With 0 bases clipped from V and 7 bases from J, the junction kept 12 bases outside the gene matches. The CDR3 loop spans 16 amino acids. CDR3 amino acids: CASSLDPGQKLGEQYF. The CDR3 DNA reads TGTGCCAGCAGCTTAGACCCGGGACAGAAACTGGGGGAGCAGTACTTC.

The chain uses TRBV3-1 (or the pseudogene TRBV3-2) and TRBJ1-6; no firm D call. The CDR3 contains 18 residues. Germline values: CDR1 LGHDT, CDR2 YNNKEL (reference sequence). Trimming shortened V by 4 bases and J by 7 bases, and 23 bases separated the two germline ends. The CDR3 sequence: CASSRMGSGGPQNSPLHF. The DNA of the CDR3 is TGTGCCAGCAGCCGGATGGGGAGTGGAGGGCCTCAGAATTCACCCCTCCACTTT.

The V gene is TRBV5-8, the J gene TRBJ2-3; D is possibly TRBD2 (5 bases). The CDR3 is 15 residues long. With 3 bases removed from V and 0 bases from J, the gap between germline ends came to 11 bases. Germline CDR1 is SGHTS and CDR2 is YDEGEE. CDR3 protein: CASSSERRSTDTQYF. The CDR3 DNA sequence: TGTGCCAGCAGCTCTGAGCGGAGAAGCACAGATACGCAGTATTTT.

The chain carries TRBV5-1 and TRBJ2-3; the D is unclear. This CDR3 region has 15 residues. Germline values: CDR1 SGHRS, CDR2 YFSETQ. V lost 4 bases and J 2 bases, leaving 14 bases between the germline ends. In DNA, the CDR3 is TGCGCCAGCAGCCCCAGGACCGTTTCCACAGATACGCAGTATTTT. It yields the protein CASSPRTVSTDTQYF.